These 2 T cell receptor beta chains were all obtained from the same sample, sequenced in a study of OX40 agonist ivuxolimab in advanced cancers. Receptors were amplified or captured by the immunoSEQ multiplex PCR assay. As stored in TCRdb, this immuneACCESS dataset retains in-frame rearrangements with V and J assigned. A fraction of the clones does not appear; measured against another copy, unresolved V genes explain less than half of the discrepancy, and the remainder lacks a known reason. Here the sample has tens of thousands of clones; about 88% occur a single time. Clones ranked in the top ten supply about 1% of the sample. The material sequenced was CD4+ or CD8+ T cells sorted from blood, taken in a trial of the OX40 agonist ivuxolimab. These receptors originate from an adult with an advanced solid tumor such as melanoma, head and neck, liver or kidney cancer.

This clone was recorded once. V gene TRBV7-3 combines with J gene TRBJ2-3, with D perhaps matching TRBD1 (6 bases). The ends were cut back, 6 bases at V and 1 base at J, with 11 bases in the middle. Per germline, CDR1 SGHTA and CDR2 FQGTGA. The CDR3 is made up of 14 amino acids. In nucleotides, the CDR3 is TGTGCCAGCAGGAGGGGGTCTGGCACAGATACGCAGTATTTT. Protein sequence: CASRRGSGTDTQYF.

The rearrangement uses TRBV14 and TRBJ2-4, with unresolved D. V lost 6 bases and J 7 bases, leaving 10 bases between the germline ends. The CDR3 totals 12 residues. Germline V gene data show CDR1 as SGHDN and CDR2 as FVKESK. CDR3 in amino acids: CASRGFGNIQYF. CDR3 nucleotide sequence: TGTGCCAGCAGAGGTTTTGGGAACATTCAGTACTTC. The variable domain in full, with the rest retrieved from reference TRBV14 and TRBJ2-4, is EAGVTQFPSHSVIEKGQTVTLRCDPISGHDNLYWYRRVMGKEIKFLLHFVKESKQDESGMPNNRFLAERTGGTYSTLKVQPAELEDSGVYFCASRGFGNIQYFGAGTRLSVL.